This T cell receptor (beta chain) is from a study of T cell responses to AZD1222 COVID-19 vaccine. Comment on this clone: Its target is unknown.

Second-dose timings of about 4 or about 12 weeks were pooled. Sequenced by immunoSEQ multiplex PCR; TCRdb stores in-frame clones only, minus some. The table includes more than 95,000 clones, approximately 89% detected once. CDR1 and CDR2 (germline): KGHSH, LQKENI. The CDR3 extends over 12 amino acids. V dropped 4 bases and J dropped 7 bases, with 10 bases sitting between them. Whole-study results and caveats: The span of vaccine-associated CD4 TCRs extended across spike, with dominance at 160-218 and 743-854.

The J gene is TRBJ1-1, the V gene TRBV18; D uncertain. Sequencing was performed on peripheral blood, taken 28 days after the second AZD1222 dose. This receptor was obtained from an adult who received the AZD1222 COVID-19 vaccine. Here the CDR3 reads CASSRASGEAFF. DNA for the CDR3: TGTGCCAGCTCACGCGCCTCTGGTGAAGCTTTCTTT.